These 8 T cell receptor beta chains originate from one sample sequenced in a study of shared clonotypes between healthy human individuals. Data came from immunoSEQ multiplex PCR; TCRdb stores just in-frame clones and leaves some out. The data contain about 2,500,000 clones, roughly 92% of them singletons. Source material: naive CD4+ T cells sorted from blood. Subset: CD45RA+ positively selected. The origin of the receptors is a man in his late teens or twenties in good health.

For the CDR3, the DNA is TGTGCCAGCAGTTCAACTAGCCTGGGTCTGACAGATACGCAGTATTTT. Protein: CASSSTSLGLTDTQYF. This chain uses TRBV2 with TRBJ2-3; possibly TRBD2 for D (6 bases). The CDR3 is 16 amino acids. V dropped 5 bases and J dropped 3 bases, with 18 bases sitting between them. Per germline, CDR1 SNHLY and CDR2 FYNNEI.

This clone has only one observation. This CDR3 is also generated by other DNA sequences in the sample. This chain connects TRBV5-4 to TRBJ2-3; the D is unclear. V lost 3 bases, J lost 1 base, and 12 bases lay in between. This CDR3 spans 15 amino acids. CDR1 is SGHNT and CDR2 is YYREEE in the germline V gene (reference sequence). Written as DNA, the CDR3 is TGTGCCAGCAGCTCCGGCGGCTCGGGCACAGATACGCAGTATTTT. It specifies CASSSGGSGTDTQYF.

This chain links TRBV5-6 with TRBJ1-3; 8 bases agree with TRBD1. Germline assignment: CDR1 SGHDT and CDR2 YYEEEE. This CDR3 comprises 13 residues. Trimming cost V 4 bases and J 8 bases; bases outside gene matches: 5. As DNA, the CDR3 is TGTGCCAGCAGCCGGACAGGGAGGGACACCATATATTTT. It specifies CASSRTGRDTIYF.

The rearrangement joins TRBV7-9 to TRBJ2-7; the D gene is possibly TRBD2 (5 bases). Trimming cost V 3 bases and J 0 bases, with 9 bases left between them. The CDR3 consists of 14 residues. CDR1 and CDR2 (germline): SEHNR, FQNEAQ (reference sequence). As DNA, the CDR3 is TGTGCCAGCAGCTTCGGCCTAGCCTCCTACGAGCAGTACTTC. This sequence encodes CASSFGLASYEQYF.

On this clone itself: Other DNA variants within this sample encode the same CDR3. The rearrangement joins TRBV7-9 to TRBJ2-2; 7 bases line up with TRBD1. Germline V gene sequence: CDR1 SEHNR, CDR2 FQNEAQ (reference sequence). The V segment lost 3 bases and the J segment 4 bases; nucleotides outside the gene matches: 2. This CDR3 is built from 14 residues. The CDR3 reads CASSLGQSTGELFF. The CDR3 DNA follows: TGTGCCAGCAGCTTGGGACAGAGCACCGGGGAGCTGTTTTTT.

This sequence joins TRBV28 and TRBJ1-5, with D hard to call. Trimming took off 4 bases at V and 0 bases at J, with 10 bases between the two ends. CDR3 length: 15 residues. The germline gives CDR1 MDHEN, CDR2 SYDVKM. This chain's CDR3 is CASSSSAHSNQPQHF. CDR3 coding DNA: TGTGCCAGCAGTTCCTCTGCACATAGCAATCAGCCCCAGCATTTT.

This chain links TRBV5-4 with TRBJ2-1; D might be TRBD2 (6 bases). The CDR3 is made up of 14 amino acids. The V gene lost 4 bases and the J gene lost 10 bases, with 18 bases spanning the gap. In germline, CDR1 is SGHNT, CDR2 YYREEE (reference sequence). The CDR3 region has the DNA TGTGCCAGCAGCCAGGGAGGCGGGGACGGAGAGCAGTTCTTC. Translating gives CASSQGGGDGEQFF.

The V and J genes are TRBV6-1 and TRBJ2-3; 9 bases match TRBD2. The CDR3 sequence is 14 residues long. Trimming at V came to 6 bases and at J to 4 bases, leaving 5 bases not matched to a gene. From germline, CDR1 is MNHNS and CDR2 SASEGT. CDR3 DNA sequence: TGTGCCAGCAGGGGGAGCGGGGGGCCAGATACGCAGTATTTT. Translation: CASRGSGGPDTQYF.